This T cell receptor beta chain was recorded in a study of T cells in localized non-small cell lung cancer. Points from the study as a whole: The greatest T cell clonality was found in uninvolved adjacent lung (higher than in tumor). Adjacent lung exhibited a median of around 60 among the 100 most abundant tumor clones. Higher blood T cell density tracked longer overall survival.

A word on this clone: Its cognate antigen is unknown.

Germline CDR1 is SGHRS and CDR2 is YFSETQ. This CDR3 has 15 amino acids. V was shortened by 1 base and J by 4 bases, with 12 bases between the two germline ends. Using immunoSEQ multiplex PCR, the repertoire was profiled, and TCRdb retains in-frame clones only, with some absent. This sample has about 2,800 clones, with less than 30% found just once. The rearrangement joins TRBV5-1 to TRBJ2-1; D may correspond to TRBD1 or TRBD2 (5 bases each). The sample here was lung tumor tissue, taken before any cancer treatment. The clonotype originates from a male donor older than 55 with stage II squamous cell lung carcinoma. The CDR3 loop reads CASSLSRGVYNEQFF. The CDR3 DNA reads as TGCGCCAGCAGCTTGTCTAGAGGGGTGTACAATGAGCAGTTCTTC.